This TCR beta chain was found in a study of T cells in Graves' hyperthyroidism and ophthalmopathy (dated by TCRdb to about 2019). Regarding the study in general: Peripheral blood was collected at initial diagnosis, before any treatment. To identify TCR V-J signatures that set the groups apart, the researchers used a discovery cohort of 95 to 100 patients, made up of approximately 43 with Graves' ophthalmopathy and some 58 with stable Graves' hyperthyroidism. An independent validation cohort of under 20 hyperthyroidism patients and more than 15 patients who later progressed to ophthalmopathy tested prospective prediction of ophthalmopathy. For training and testing, the approximately 92 patients in the discovery cohort were randomly divided in a 7:3 ratio. In about 6 Graves' hyperthyroidism patients, the study also compared T-cell repertoires from thyroid tissue with T-cell repertoires from blood. After sampling, hyperthyroidism patients received methimazole starting at 30 mg daily, and ophthalmopathy patients received high-dose intravenous methylprednisolone. The paper reports TCR Vbeta CDR3 sequencing of over 130 peripheral blood samples: some 41 ophthalmopathy, some 80 hyperthyroidism and about 17 progressor patients. Results and caveats for the whole study, not just this receptor: Most expanded thyroid clonotypes (frequency above 0.001) were also found in blood, which suggests that blood repertoires may mirror thyroid immune responses. During validation, the model predicted progression to ophthalmopathy a median of roughly 7.1 months ahead of onset, with 70.59% sensitivity and roughly 72% specificity. Ophthalmopathy was separated from stable hyperthyroidism by a 13 V-J signature model, with about 88% sensitivity and roughly 84% specificity obtained in cross-validation and 80%/75% obtained in testing. Sample size was not statistically predetermined, and investigators were not blinded to group allocation.

This clonotype was picked up many times. Which antigen it targets is not known. Base qualities are not provided; no much larger clone lies one nucleotide away. Stable Graves' hyperthyroidism was defined as no progression to ophthalmopathy during 18 months of follow-up. Hyperthyroidism patients were newly diagnosed, had a disease duration of under 2 months, and were aged 18 to 65 years. Patients with uncontrolled infections, other autoimmune diseases, pregnancy or lactation were excluded. Diagnoses were based on clinical symptoms, serum thyroxine and TRAb, thyroid ultrasound and orbital computed tomography. PBMCs were separated from 8 to 10 ml of fresh peripheral blood using Ficoll-Paque density gradient centrifugation. Total RNA was extracted using Trizol reagent, and RNA quality was assessed on an Agilent 2100 Bioanalyzer. The TCR beta CDR3 regions were amplified from RNA transcripts. The TCR CDR3 was subjected to a first round of RT-PCR using the HTBI primer set and the Qiagen OneStep RT-PCR kit. Libraries were constructed in a second round of multiplex PCR, after which size selection and purification were carried out. Libraries were sequenced paired-end with 100 bp reads on an Illumina HiSeq2000. In the paper's pipeline: Raw data were processed with SOAPnuke, discarding reads with adapters, uncalled bases, mean Phred below 15, or no exact constant-primer or identifier match. COPE v1.2.5 was used to merge the high-quality paired reads, and each unique nucleotide sequence was defined as a clonotype. MiTCR v1.1 was used to align the clonotypes against IMGT TRBV, TRBD and TRBJ reference segments. Analysis was restricted to V-J combinations with a frequency above 0.0001, which covered roughly 99% of repertoires. A TCS score was defined as the ratio of F50 (clonal expansion) to E x V (chaos), with BLOSUM62-based TCRdist applied between CDR3 peptides within each V-J. Welch's t-statistics and random forest reduced roughly 500 V-J features to 10 to 15, which were used in a naive Bayes classifier (R e1071). TCRdb applied fastp at Q25 and MiXCR to the public reads, then kept only in-frame beta chains. Identical CDR3 protein sequences are pooled into one entry, listed with their most common genes and DNA. The V and J calls come from TCRdb's annotation, not from the publication. The sample table holds about 480,000 distinct CDR3 sequences, of which approximately 15% were seen once. The ten largest account for less than 20% of the sample.

CDR1 and CDR2, looked up from the germline V gene (reference sequence), are MNHEY and SMNVEV. At the junction V is shortened by 4 bases and J by 5 bases; bases outside the gene matches: 13. The CDR3 contains 17 residues, cysteine and phenylalanine counted. Solely the CDR3 DNA is kept, with 51 bases framed from the first base. Specimen: blood. This clonotype was sampled from a woman younger than 35 with Graves' hyperthyroidism. This chain joins TRBV27 to TRBJ2-2, with TRBD2 matching 7 junction bases. This receptor has the CDR3 CASSYLRGSPWTGELFF. The nucleotide sequence reads TGTGCCAGCAGTTACCTTCGCGGGAGTCCTTGGACCGGGGAGCTGTTTTTT.